The clone carrying this T cell receptor (beta chain) showed up just a few times. Generated by immunoSEQ multiplex PCR, the TCRdb table keeps only in-frame clones and is missing some. The sample yields about 83,000 clones, about 81% seen once. Autoimmune disease history or systemic immunosuppression barred patients. The data were taken from a study of OX40 agonist ivuxolimab in advanced cancers. About the study: Enrollees could have had prior anti-PD-1, anti-PD-L1 or anti-CTLA-4 therapy, which about 40% had received.

The length of the CDR3 is 15 residues. J lost 4 bases, V lost 3 bases, and 7 bases had no gene match. The V gene's germline CDR1 is SGHRS and CDR2 YFSETQ. This rearrangement joins TRBV5-1 to TRBJ2-3, with 8 nucleotides matching TRBD1. The source is an adult with an advanced solid tumor such as melanoma, head and neck, liver or kidney cancer. This material consisted of CD4+ or CD8+ T cells sorted from blood, taken in a trial of the OX40 agonist ivuxolimab. CDR3 in amino acids: CASSSTGVQSDTQYF. The DNA for the CDR3 is TGCGCCAGCAGCTCGACAGGGGTTCAGTCAGATACGCAGTATTTT.